The clone carrying this TCR beta chain was counted at least ten times. The data were obtained in a study of blood T cell repertoires in COVID-19. In the study overall: The samples span acute and convalescent COVID-19 from the United States, Italy and Spain. From T cells, B-cell-depleted T cells, or PBMCs came the material, which was cDNA or gDNA.

Germline V gene data show CDR1 as MNHEY and CDR2 as SVGEGT. With V trimmed by 4 bases and J by 8 bases, 7 bases remained unmatched. The CDR3 covers 13 residues. Produced via immunoSEQ multiplex PCR; TCRdb's table is partial and in-frame only. The table records roughly 200,000 clones, about 87% of them present only once. The TCR originated in a woman between 18 and 29 years old who had recovered from COVID-19. Input material: peripheral blood. This rearrangement joins TRBV6-2 or TRBV6-3 to TRBJ1-1; TRBD1 aligns across 7 bases. The CDR3 nucleotides read TGTGCCAGCAGTTCGTTGGTGGACAGGGAAGCTTTCTTT. Amino acid sequence: CASSSLVDREAFF.